Described below is a single T cell receptor beta chain sequence and its context. Its antigen is currently not known. No much larger clone exists at a distance of one base, and base qualities are not known. Donors were roughly 40 systemically healthy Caucasian individuals from Russia aged roughly 6 to 100 years. Each donor gave 8 to 10 milliliters of peripheral blood, drawn into EDTA-treated Vacutainer tubes. Ficoll-Paque density-gradient centrifugation was used to isolate PBMCs, with at least 7 million obtained per sample. Trizol reagent was used to extract total RNA from PBMCs, with at least 6 micrograms per sample. The percentages of naive CD45RAhigh/CD27high T cells were determined by flow cytometry on a PBMC aliquot from every donor. Germline trimming: 4 bases from V, 2 bases from J; junction bases outside gene matches: 8. Measured from the cysteine to the phenylalanine, the CDR3 is 17 residues long. Only CDR3 DNA is held: 51 bases, read in frame from base 1. CDR1 and CDR2, looked up from the germline V gene, are ENHRY and SYGVKD.

The record originates from a study of blood T cells in healthy people across ages (dated by TCRdb to 2014 to 2015). A note on the overall study: In model experiments, template switching captured about one uniquely barcoded TCR beta cDNA molecule for every two T cells. Using the same blood draw, the study looked at two additional independent replicas of 1 million unique cDNA reads for two donors, one aged 18 to 29 and the other aged 80 or older. To avoid experimental bias, donors of different ages were randomly spread across the sequencing lanes. The donors were divided into four age groups: young (average 16 years), middle-aged (about 40), aged (about 62) and long-lived (82). Using deep sequencing normalized with unique cDNA molecular identifiers, the study measured how TCR beta repertoire diversity changes with age. Overall study results and their limits: Observed TCR beta diversity per million T cells fell roughly linearly with age, and a significant reduction was already apparent by age roughly 40. Because profiling used bulk unsorted PBMCs, naive and antigen-experienced compartments could not be compared conclusively. There was a strong correlation between observed TCR beta diversity and the percentage of naive T cells measured by flow cytometry. Estimates of total diversity based on one million sequenced T cells were regarded as lower bounds and as underestimates. Compared with the aged group, the long-lived group had more naive CD4+ T cells, fewer expanded clones and increased TCR diversity, suggesting age selection. The CMV infection status of donors was not known, potentially confounding age-related changes in expanded clonotypes.

The library relied on 5' RACE. The sequencer listed for this sample is Illumina HiSeq 2500. The second PCR ran for roughly 7 to 11 cycles and used a J-beta primer mix along with a sample-barcoded 5' primer. Each TCR beta cDNA molecule received a unique molecular identifier from a template-switch 5' adaptor carrying 12 random nucleotides. At least 3 million CDR3-containing paired-end reads were obtained from each sample. All of the RNA was converted into first-strand cDNA using the Mint cDNA synthesis kit, with a TRBC-specific oligonucleotide serving as the primer. All cDNA was treated with uracil-DNA glycosylase and then went through a first 18-cycle PCR with the universal primers M1SS and BC2_uni_R. From the authors' description of their analysis: For normalization, 1 million high-quality reads, each with a distinct molecular identifier, were randomly selected from each sample. Reads with shared molecular identifiers were discarded instead of being binned into consensus sequences. CDR3 identification, clonotype clustering and error correction used MiTCR with a Q25 quality threshold and the strictest error-elimination algorithm. A nonparametric unseen species model with Euler transformation was used to estimate a lower bound on total TCR beta diversity. TCRdb redid the processing of the public reads, applying fastp at Q25 and MiXCR, and retained in-frame beta chains. Each entry merges the rows of one CDR3 protein and shows their most common DNA and genes. These V and J calls rely on TCRdb rather than the paper's analysis. The sample table holds around 870,000 distinct CDR3 sequences, of which more than 25% were seen once. Of the sample, roughly a sixth falls within the top ten clones.

This chain joins TRBV10-3 to TRBJ2-3, with 11 middle bases fitting TRBD2. This receptor was taken from a woman of 80 years or more in good health. Material for sequencing was blood. Here the CDR3 is given as CAISAISLAGVTDTQYF. The DNA sequence is given as TGTGCCATCAGTGCCATATCACTAGCGGGAGTCACAGATACGCAGTATTTT.